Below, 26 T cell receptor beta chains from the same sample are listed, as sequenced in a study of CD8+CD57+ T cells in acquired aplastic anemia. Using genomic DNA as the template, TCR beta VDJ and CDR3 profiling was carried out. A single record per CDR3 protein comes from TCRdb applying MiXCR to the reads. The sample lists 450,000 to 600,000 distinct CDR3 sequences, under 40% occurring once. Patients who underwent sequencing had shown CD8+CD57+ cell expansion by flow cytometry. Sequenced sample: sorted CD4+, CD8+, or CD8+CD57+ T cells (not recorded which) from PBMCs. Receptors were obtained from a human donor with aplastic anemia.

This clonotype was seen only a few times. As DNA, the CDR3 is TGTGCCAGCTCACCGTTCTCTGGAGGGCAAGAGACCCAGTACTTC. It encodes CASSPFSGGQETQYF. The chain has TRBV7-7 and TRBJ2-5; D perhaps matches TRBD2 (6 bases). From germline, CDR1 is SSHAT and CDR2 FNYEAQ (reference sequence). CDR3 size: 15 residues. The ends were cut back, 8 bases at V and 2 bases at J, with 18 bases in the middle.

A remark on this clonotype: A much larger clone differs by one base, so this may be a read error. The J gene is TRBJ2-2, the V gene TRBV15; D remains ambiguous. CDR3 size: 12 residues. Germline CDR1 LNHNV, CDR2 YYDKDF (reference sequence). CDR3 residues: CAASRESGELFF. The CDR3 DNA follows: TGTGCCGCCAGCAGAGAATCCGGGGAGCTGTTTTTT.

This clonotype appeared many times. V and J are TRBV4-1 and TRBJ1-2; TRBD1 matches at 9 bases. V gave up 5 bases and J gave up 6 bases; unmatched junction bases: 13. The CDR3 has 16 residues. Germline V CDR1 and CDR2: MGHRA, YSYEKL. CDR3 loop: CASSSPRDRAIHGYTF. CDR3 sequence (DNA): TGCGCCAGCAGCTCGCCACGGGACAGGGCAATCCATGGCTACACCTTC.

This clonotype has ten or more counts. The CDR3 DNA sequence: TGTGCCAGCAGCCCTCTGGGAGGGATCTCCGAGCAGTACTTC. Amino acid sequence: CASSPLGGISEQYF. The chain uses TRBV14 and TRBJ2-7, with 7 bases lining up with TRBD2. Germline loops: CDR1 SGHDN, CDR2 FVKESK. V dropped 4 bases and J dropped 6; count of bases not matched to a gene: 9. The CDR3 runs to 14 residues.

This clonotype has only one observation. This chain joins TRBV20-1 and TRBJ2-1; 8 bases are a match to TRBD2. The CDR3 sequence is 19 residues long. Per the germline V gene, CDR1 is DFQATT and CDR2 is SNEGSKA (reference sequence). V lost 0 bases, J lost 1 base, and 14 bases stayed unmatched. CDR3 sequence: CSARDRGKAGGGSYNEQFF. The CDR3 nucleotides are TGCAGTGCTAGAGATCGGGGTAAGGCGGGGGGAGGATCCTACAATGAGCAGTTCTTC.

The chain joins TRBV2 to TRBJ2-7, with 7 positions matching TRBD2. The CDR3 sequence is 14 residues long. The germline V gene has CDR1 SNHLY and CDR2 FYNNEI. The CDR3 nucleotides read TGTGCTAGAATCTCAGCGGGGTCGTCCTACGAGCAGTACTTC. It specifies CARISAGSSYEQYF.

The CDR3 DNA reads as TGTGCCTGGAGAGAGAGGCGGGAGGTTCAAGAGACCCAGTACTTC. This gives the protein CAWRERREVQETQYF. The rearrangement links TRBV25-1 to TRBJ2-5; 8 nucleotides agree with TRBD2. Trimming cost V 11 bases and J 2 bases; bases outside gene matches: 13. There are 15 residues in the CDR3. From germline, CDR1 is MGHDK and CDR2 SYGVNS.

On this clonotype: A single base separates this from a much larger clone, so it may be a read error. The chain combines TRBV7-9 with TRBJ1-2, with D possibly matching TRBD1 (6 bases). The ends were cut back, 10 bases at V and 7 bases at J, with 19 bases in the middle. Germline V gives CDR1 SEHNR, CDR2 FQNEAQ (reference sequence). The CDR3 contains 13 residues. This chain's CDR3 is CATFTGGAGGYTF. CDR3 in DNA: TGTGCCACCTTCACTGGGGGCGCGGGTGGCTACACCTTC.

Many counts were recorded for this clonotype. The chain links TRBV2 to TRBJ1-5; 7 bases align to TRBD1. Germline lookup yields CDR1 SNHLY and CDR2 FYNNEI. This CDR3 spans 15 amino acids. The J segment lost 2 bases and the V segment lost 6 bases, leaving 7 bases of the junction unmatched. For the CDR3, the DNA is TGTGCCAGCAGGGAGGACAGGCGCGGCAATCAGCCCCAGCATTTT. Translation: CASREDRRGNQPQHF. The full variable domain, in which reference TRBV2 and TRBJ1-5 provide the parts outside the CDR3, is EPEVTQTPSHQVTQMGQEVILRCVPISNHLYFYWYRQILGQKVEFLVSFYNNEISEKSEIFDDQFSVERPDGSNFTLKIRSTKLEDSAMYFCASREDRRGNQPQHFGDGTRLSIL.

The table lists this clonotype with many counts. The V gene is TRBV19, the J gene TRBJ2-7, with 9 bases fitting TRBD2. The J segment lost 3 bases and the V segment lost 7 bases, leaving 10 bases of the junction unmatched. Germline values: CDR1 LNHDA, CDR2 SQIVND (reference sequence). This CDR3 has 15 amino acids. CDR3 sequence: CASTTSGRHGYEQYF. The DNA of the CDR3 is TGTGCCAGTACCACTAGCGGGCGCCATGGCTACGAGCAGTACTTC.

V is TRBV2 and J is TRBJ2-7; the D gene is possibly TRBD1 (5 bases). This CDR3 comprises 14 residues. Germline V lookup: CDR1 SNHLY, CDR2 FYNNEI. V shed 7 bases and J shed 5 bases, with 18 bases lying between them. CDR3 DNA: TGTGCCAGCACTAACAGCCGAAAAGGGGACGAGCAGTACTTC. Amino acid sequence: CASTNSRKGDEQYF.

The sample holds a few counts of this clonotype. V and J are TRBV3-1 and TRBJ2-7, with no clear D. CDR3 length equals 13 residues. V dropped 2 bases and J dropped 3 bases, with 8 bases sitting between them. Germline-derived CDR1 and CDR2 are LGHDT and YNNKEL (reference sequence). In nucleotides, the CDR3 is TGTGCCAGCAGCCAATTTGAGAACTACGAGCAGTACTTC. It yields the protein CASSQFENYEQYF.

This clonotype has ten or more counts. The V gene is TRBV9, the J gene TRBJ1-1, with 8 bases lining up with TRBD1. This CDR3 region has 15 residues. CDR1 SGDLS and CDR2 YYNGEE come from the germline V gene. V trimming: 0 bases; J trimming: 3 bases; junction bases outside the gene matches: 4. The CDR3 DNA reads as TGTGCCAGCAGCGTAGGTACAGGGGGTTACACTGAAGCTTTCTTT. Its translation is CASSVGTGGYTEAFF.

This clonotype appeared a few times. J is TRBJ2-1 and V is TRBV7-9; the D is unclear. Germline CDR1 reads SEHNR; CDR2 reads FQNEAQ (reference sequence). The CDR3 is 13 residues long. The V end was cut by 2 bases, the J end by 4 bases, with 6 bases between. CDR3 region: CASSLSAYNEQFF. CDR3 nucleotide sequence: TGTGCCAGCAGCTTATCAGCATACAATGAGCAGTTCTTC.

The CDR3 DNA sequence: TGTGCCAGCAGCGTAGCTCCCGCGGGGGGGCTTGGGAAAGAGACCCAGTACTTC. This codes for CASSVAPAGGLGKETQYF. The chain recombines TRBV9 with TRBJ2-5, with 9 bases identical to TRBD2. Losses at the gene ends were 0 bases for V and 3 bases for J; bases not matched to a gene: 12. The CDR3 contains 18 residues. From germline, CDR1 is SGDLS and CDR2 YYNGEE.

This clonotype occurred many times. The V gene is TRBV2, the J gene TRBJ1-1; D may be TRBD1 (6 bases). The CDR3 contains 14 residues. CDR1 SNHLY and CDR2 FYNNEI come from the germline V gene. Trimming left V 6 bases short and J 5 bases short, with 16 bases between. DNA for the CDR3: TGTGCCAGCAGCAAGGGCAGGGGAGATACTGAAGCTTTCTTT. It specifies CASSKGRGDTEAFF.

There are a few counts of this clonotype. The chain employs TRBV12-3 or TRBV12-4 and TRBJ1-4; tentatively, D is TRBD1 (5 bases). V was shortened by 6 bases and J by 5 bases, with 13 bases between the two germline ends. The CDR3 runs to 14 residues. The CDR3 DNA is TGTGCCAGCAGCCGGGACGGAGGAAATGAAAAACTGTTTTTT. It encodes CASSRDGGNEKLFF.

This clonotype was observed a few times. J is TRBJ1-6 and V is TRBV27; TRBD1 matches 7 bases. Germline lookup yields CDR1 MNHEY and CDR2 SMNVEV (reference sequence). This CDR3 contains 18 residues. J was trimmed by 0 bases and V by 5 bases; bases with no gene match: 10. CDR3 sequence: CASSIRDSPSSYNSPLHF. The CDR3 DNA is TGTGCCAGCAGTATCCGGGACAGTCCTAGCTCCTATAATTCACCCCTCCACTTT.

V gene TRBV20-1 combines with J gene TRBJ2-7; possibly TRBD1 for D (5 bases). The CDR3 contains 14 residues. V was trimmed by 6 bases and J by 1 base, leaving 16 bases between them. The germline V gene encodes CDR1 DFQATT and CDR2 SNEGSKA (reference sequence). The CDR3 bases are TGCAGTGCGGAAGGACAAATCTCTTCCTACGAGCAGTACTTC. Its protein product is CSAEGQISSYEQYF.

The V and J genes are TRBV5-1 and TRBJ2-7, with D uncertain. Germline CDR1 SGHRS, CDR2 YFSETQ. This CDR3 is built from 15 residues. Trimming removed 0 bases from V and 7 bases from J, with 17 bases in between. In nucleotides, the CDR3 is TGCGCCAGCAGCTTGGTTGCGTCCCCCAAGGGAGAGCAGTACTTC. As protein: CASSLVASPKGEQYF.

As DNA, the CDR3 is TGTGCCAGCAGTGATTGGGGGGGACAGGGGGCGAATCAGCCCCAGCATTTT. This sequence encodes CASSDWGGQGANQPQHF. This rearrangement joins TRBV25-1 to TRBJ1-5; 12 positions match TRBD1. The germline gives CDR1 MGHDK, CDR2 SYGVNS. CDR3 length: 17 amino acids. The trim removed 3 bases at V and 4 bases at J, leaving 7 bases unmatched.

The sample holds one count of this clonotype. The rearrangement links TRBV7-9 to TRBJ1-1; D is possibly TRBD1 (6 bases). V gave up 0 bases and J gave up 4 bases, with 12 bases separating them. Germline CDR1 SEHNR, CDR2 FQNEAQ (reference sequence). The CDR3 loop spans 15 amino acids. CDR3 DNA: TGTGCCAGCAGCTTAGCAGGGCAAGGGGGCACTGAAGCTTTCTTT. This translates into CASSLAGQGGTEAFF.

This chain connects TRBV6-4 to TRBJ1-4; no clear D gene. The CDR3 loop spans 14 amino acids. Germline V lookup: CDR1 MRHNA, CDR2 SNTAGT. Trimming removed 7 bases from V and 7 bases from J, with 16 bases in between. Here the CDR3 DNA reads TGTGCCAGCAAACTTGGTTTGGAAGTTGAAAAACTGTTTTTT. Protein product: CASKLGLEVEKLFF.

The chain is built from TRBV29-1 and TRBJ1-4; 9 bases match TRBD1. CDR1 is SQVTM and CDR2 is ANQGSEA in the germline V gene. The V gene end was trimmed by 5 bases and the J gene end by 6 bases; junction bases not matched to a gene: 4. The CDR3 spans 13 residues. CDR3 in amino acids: CSVLTGGDEKLFF. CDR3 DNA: TGCAGCGTTTTGACAGGGGGTGATGAAAAACTGTTTTTT. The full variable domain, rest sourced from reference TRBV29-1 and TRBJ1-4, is SAVISQKPSRDICQRGTSLTIQCQVDSQVTMMFWYRQQPGQSLTLIATANQGSEATYESGFVIDKFPISRPNLTFSTLTVSNMSPEDSSIYLCSVLTGGDEKLFFGSGTQLSVL.

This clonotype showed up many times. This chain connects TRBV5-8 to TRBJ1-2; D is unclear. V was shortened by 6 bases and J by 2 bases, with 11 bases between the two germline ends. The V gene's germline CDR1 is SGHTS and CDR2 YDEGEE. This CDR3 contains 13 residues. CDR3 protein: CASNTRTNYGYTF. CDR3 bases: TGTGCCAGCAACACCAGGACCAACTATGGCTACACCTTC. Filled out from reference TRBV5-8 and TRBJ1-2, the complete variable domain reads EAGVTQSPTHLIKTRGQQATLRCSPISGHTSVYWYQQALGLGLQFLLWYDEGEERNRGNFPPRFSGRQFPNYSSELNVNALELEDSALYLCASNTRTNYGYTFGSGTRLTVV.

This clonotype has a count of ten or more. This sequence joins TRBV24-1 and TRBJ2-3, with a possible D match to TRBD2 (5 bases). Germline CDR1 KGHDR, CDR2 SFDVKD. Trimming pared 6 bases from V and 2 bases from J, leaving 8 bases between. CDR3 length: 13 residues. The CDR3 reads CATSPDYTDTQYF. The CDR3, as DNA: TGTGCCACCAGTCCAGACTACACAGATACGCAGTATTTT.